The clone carrying this TCR beta chain was seen only a few times. These data originate in a study of T-cell memory formation after mild COVID-19. V lost 3 bases and J lost 2; bases outside the gene matches: 3. Looked up from germline, CDR1 is ENHRY and CDR2 is SYGVKD. The CDR3 is 14 amino acids. TCRdb re-called the 5' RACE reads through MiXCR, storing one row per CDR3 protein. The profile covers some 330,000 distinct CDR3 sequences, with under 25% appearing a single time and around 13% taken by the ten largest. The rearrangement links TRBV10-3 to TRBJ2-7; 8 bases fit TRBD1. The source material was PBMCs or a T cell subset sorted from them (not recorded which). The receptor's source is an adult woman who had mild COVID-19 (a few samples of this study predate the infection). Cell type and time point are not known. In nucleotides, the CDR3 is TGTGCCATCAGTGAAATGGACAGGGCCTACGAGCAGTACTTC. Its protein is CAISEMDRAYEQYF.